This is a list of T cell receptor beta chains from one sample in a study of T cells after yellow fever vaccination. One entry per CDR3 protein, called by TCRdb with MiXCR from the 5' RACE reads. This sample has hundreds of thousands of distinct CDR3 sequences, with around a sixth found just once. The sample in question was PBMCs, obtained before the yellow fever booster vaccination. The receptors were gathered from a young man who received the YFV17D yellow fever vaccine. The CDR3 runs from the conserved cysteine through the conserved F or W. D genes are given only for firm matches. Clone size is shown for a subset of rows, as once, few, many or a class of expanded clone.

>NA|TRBJ1-3|16|TRBV12-3/TRBV12-4|NA
CASSLLRGFSGNTIYF
TGTGCCAGCAGTTTATTGAGGGGCTTCTCTGGAAACACCATATATTTT
>NA|TRBJ1-1|14|TRBV5-5|NA
CASSFPTLATQAFF
TGTGCCAGCAGCTTCCCAACTCTAGCTACTCAAGCTTTCTTT
>NA|TRBJ1-1|13|TRBV2|NA
CASRPLSIWVPFF
TGTGCCAGCAGGCCCTTAAGTATTTGGGTACCTTTCTTT
>NA|TRBJ1-5|15|TRBV12-3/TRBV12-4|TRBD1
CASSLRGQGVSTQHF
TGTGCCAGCAGTTTAAGGGGACAGGGGGTTTCGACCCAGCATTTT
>NA|TRBJ2-1|16|TRBV5-1|TRBD1
CASSPGTGGLAAEQFF
TGCGCCAGCTCCCCCGGGACAGGGGGCTTGGCGGCTGAGCAGTTCTTC
>NA|TRBJ1-2|14|TRBV20-1|NA
CSARDPRGSYGYTF
TGCAGTGCTAGAGATCCAAGGGGCAGCTATGGCTACACCTTC
>NA|TRBJ2-3|18|TRBV7-9|TRBD2
CASSETSGGIGWSDTQYF
TGTGCCAGCAGCGAAACTAGCGGGGGAATAGGATGGTCAGATACGCAGTATTTT
>few|TRBJ2-3|15|TRBV7-6|NA
CASSLGQGMVDTQYF
TGTGCCAGCAGCTTAGGCCAGGGGATGGTGGATACGCAGTATTTT
>NA|TRBJ2-1|15|TRBV29-1|NA
CSVEGQGGPNNEQFF
TGCAGCGTTGAAGGACAGGGAGGGCCCAACAATGAGCAGTTCTTC
>NA|TRBJ1-5|14|TRBV6-1|TRBD1
CASTRTGLNQPQHF
TGTGCCAGCACCAGGACAGGGTTAAATCAGCCCCAGCATTTT
>few|TRBJ2-1|13|TRBV29-1|TRBD2
CSVLGGGGNEQFF
TGCAGCGTTCTCGGCGGGGGGGGAAATGAGCAGTTCTTC
>NA|TRBJ1-4|14|TRBV29-1|TRBD1
CSVDFRDRDEKLFF
TGCAGCGTTGATTTTCGGGACAGGGATGAAAAACTGTTTTTT
>few|TRBJ1-5|17|TRBV12-3/TRBV12-4|NA
CASSLPQGRGLNQPQHF
TGTGCCAGCAGTCTTCCTCAGGGTCGGGGATTGAATCAGCCCCAGCATTTT
>NA|TRBJ2-3|15|TRBV11-2|NA
CASSGRAVCTDTQYF
TGTGCCAGCAGCGGACGAGCGGTGTGCACAGATACGCAGTATTTT
>few|TRBJ1-5|14|TRBV27|TRBD1
CASSYGAGGQPQHF
TGTGCCAGCAGTTACGGGGCAGGGGGTCAGCCCCAGCATTTT
>many|TRBJ1-3|13|TRBV20-1|TRBD1
CSAGQASGNTIYF
TGCAGTGCAGGACAGGCATCTGGAAACACCATATATTTT
>few|TRBJ1-2|12|TRBV9|TRBD1
CASTYYRGDYTF
TGTGCCAGCACCTACTACAGGGGGGACTACACCTTC
>few|TRBJ2-5|15|TRBV12-3/TRBV12-4|NA
CASSVGGAGRETQYF
TGTGCCAGCAGTGTTGGGGGGGCTGGACGAGAGACCCAGTACTTC
>few|TRBJ2-1|13|TRBV5-1|NA
CASSPGTPSVQFF
TGCGCCAGCAGCCCGGGGACCCCGAGTGTGCAGTTCTTC
>NA|TRBJ2-7|12|TRBV23-1|NA
CASPLGGYEQYF
TGCGCCAGCCCCCTAGGGGGCTACGAGCAGTACTTC
>many|TRBJ2-1|14|TRBV6-5|TRBD1
CASSYGQGYNEQFF
TGTGCCAGCAGTTACGGACAGGGTTACAATGAGCAGTTCTTC
>few|TRBJ2-7|16|TRBV6-5|TRBD1
CASSPPGTGKSYEQYF
TGTGCCAGCAGTCCCCCAGGGACAGGGAAGTCCTACGAGCAGTACTTC
>few|TRBJ2-1|15|TRBV14|TRBD2
CASSRFGTSFDEQFF
TGTGCCAGCAGCCGATTCGGGACTAGCTTCGATGAGCAGTTCTTC
>few|TRBJ2-7|14|TRBV7-9|NA
CASSLRQESYEQYF
TGTGCCAGCAGCCTGCGACAGGAATCCTACGAGCAGTACTTC
>many|TRBJ2-3|14|TRBV9|NA
CASSVGGDTDTQYF
TGTGCCAGCAGCGTGGGGGGAGATACAGATACGCAGTATTTT
>NA|TRBJ2-5|15|TRBV7-3|TRBD2
CASSSGGLGGETQYF
TGTGCCAGCAGCTCGGGGGGGCTCGGGGGAGAGACCCAGTACTTC
>NA|TRBJ2-3|16|TRBV11-1|TRBD1
CASSLGQAISTDTQYF
TGTGCCAGCAGCTTGGGACAGGCGATTTCCACAGATACGCAGTATTTT
>NA|TRBJ2-1|13|TRBV5-1|NA
CASREGAGDEQFF
TGCGCCAGCAGGGAAGGGGCAGGGGATGAGCAGTTCTTC
>NA|TRBJ1-1|12|TRBV20-1|NA
CSAFYGTEKAFF
TGCAGTGCTTTCTACGGGACGGAAAAAGCTTTCTTT
>NA|TRBJ2-3|15|TRBV7-9|NA
CASSSWPQGDDTQYF
TGTGCCAGCAGCTCATGGCCGCAAGGGGACGATACGCAGTATTTT
>many|TRBJ1-5|13|TRBV7-9|NA
CASSLARNQPQHF
TGTGCCAGCAGCTTAGCGCGCAATCAGCCCCAGCATTTT
>NA|TRBJ2-5|15|TRBV20-1|TRBD2
CSASGSGGASETQYF
TGCAGTGCTTCGGGTAGCGGGGGGGCGTCGGAGACCCAGTACTTC
>NA|TRBJ1-6|17|TRBV27|NA
CASSLSRGQGSGSPLHF
TGTGCCAGCAGTTTATCGAGGGGTCAGGGGTCGGGTTCACCCCTCCACTTT
>NA|TRBJ2-2|14|TRBV20-1|NA
CSASGVSNSGELFF
TGCAGTGCTAGTGGTGTCAGCAACTCCGGGGAGCTGTTTTTT
>few|TRBJ1-3|15|TRBV4-3|TRBD1
CASSPEGQDGNTIYF
TGCGCCAGCAGCCCAGAAGGACAGGATGGAAACACCATATATTTT
>NA|TRBJ2-1|15|TRBV11-2|TRBD2
CASSPRLAGKNEQFF
TGTGCCAGCAGCCCACGACTAGCGGGGAAAAATGAGCAGTTCTTC
>NA|TRBJ1-5|15|TRBV4-1|NA
CASSQDMGSNQPQHF
TGCGCCAGCAGCCAAGATATGGGGAGCAATCAGCCCCAGCATTTT
>NA|TRBJ2-2|17|TRBV6-1|NA
CASSEMAVQGYTGELFF
TGTGCCAGCAGTGAAATGGCAGTTCAGGGCTACACCGGGGAGCTGTTTTTT
>NA|TRBJ2-1|14|TRBV9|NA
CASSVGGLSGEQFF
TGTGCCAGCAGCGTAGGAGGTCTTAGTGGTGAGCAGTTCTTC
>few|TRBJ1-1|14|TRBV6-5|NA
CASSYSQSNTEAFF
TGTGCCAGCAGTTACAGTCAGTCGAACACTGAAGCTTTCTTT
>NA|TRBJ2-1|14|TRBV24-1|TRBD1
CATSESTGGSEQFF
TGTGCCACCAGTGAGTCGACAGGGGGCAGTGAGCAGTTCTTC
>NA|TRBJ2-3|13|TRBV7-2|NA
CASSLVSADTQYF
TGTGCCAGCAGCTTAGTCTCGGCAGATACGCAGTATTTT
>NA|TRBJ2-5|15|TRBV7-9|NA
CASSFPQGLQETQYF
TGTGCCAGCAGCTTCCCACAAGGGCTTCAAGAGACCCAGTACTTC